The 30 T cell receptor beta chains presented below share a single source sample, sequenced in a study of T cell changes during pregnancy in multiple sclerosis. Clones were sequenced by immunoSEQ multiplex PCR, and TCRdb holds only the in-frame ones, with some missing. The sample includes 70,000 to 100,000 clones, roughly 91% seen only once; the top ten take 4.3%. Sequenced here: peripheral blood, sampled in the first trimester of pregnancy. These TCRs come from a female donor with multiple sclerosis, enrolled in a pregnancy study.

The chain recombines TRBV4-1 with TRBJ2-7; TRBD1 aligns across 9 bases. With 1 base clipped from V and 4 bases from J, the junction kept 2 bases outside the gene matches. CDR1 MGHRA and CDR2 YSYEKL come from the germline V gene. This CDR3 region has 14 residues. The CDR3 is CASSQVDRGYEQYF. As DNA, the CDR3 is TGCGCCAGCAGCCAAGTCGACAGGGGGTACGAGCAGTACTTC.

V gene TRBV18 combines with J gene TRBJ2-2; tentative D call: TRBD2 (6 bases). V lost 1 base, J lost 4 bases, and 13 bases lay in between. The CDR3 is 16 amino acids. Per germline, CDR1 KGHSH and CDR2 LQKENI. CDR3 region: CASSPRVQGGTGELFF. The CDR3 region has the DNA TGTGCCAGCTCACCACGAGTGCAGGGAGGCACCGGGGAGCTGTTTTTT. The full variable domain, its missing parts supplied by reference TRBV18 and TRBJ2-2, is NAGVMQNPRHLVRRRGQEARLRCSPMKGHSHVYWYRQLPEEGLKFMVYLQKENIIDESGMPKERFSAEFPKEGPSILRIQQVVRGDSAAYFCASSPRVQGGTGELFFGEGSRLTVL.

J is TRBJ2-7 and V is TRBV5-1; maybe TRBD1 (6 bases). V was shortened by 0 bases and J by 3 bases, with 7 bases between the two germline ends. The CDR3 runs 13 residues. Germline V CDR1 and CDR2: SGHRS, YFSETQ. DNA for the CDR3: TGCGCCAGCAGCTTGGGACAGGTCTACGAGCAGTACTTC. Translating it yields CASSLGQVYEQYF.

V is TRBV9 and J is TRBJ2-5; TRBD1 matches 7 bases. The germline V gene has CDR1 SGDLS and CDR2 YYNGEE. The J segment lost 4 bases and the V segment lost 4 bases, leaving 7 bases of the junction unmatched. There are 14 residues in the CDR3. The CDR3 spells CASSTTGWGETQYF. The CDR3 nucleotides are TGTGCCAGCAGCACGACAGGGTGGGGAGAGACCCAGTACTTC.

V usage is TRBV18 and J usage is TRBJ2-2; possible D gene TRBD2, 5 bases. Germline V gene lookup returns CDR1 KGHSH and CDR2 LQKENI. The CDR3 spans 15 residues. Trimming took 6 bases from V and 2 from J, leaving 13 bases between them. The CDR3 is CASSPAGVNTGELFF. Here the CDR3 DNA reads TGTGCCAGCTCGCCTGCCGGGGTTAACACCGGGGAGCTGTTTTTT. Complete variable domain (other parts from reference TRBV18 and TRBJ2-2): NAGVMQNPRHLVRRRGQEARLRCSPMKGHSHVYWYRQLPEEGLKFMVYLQKENIIDESGMPKERFSAEFPKEGPSILRIQQVVRGDSAAYFCASSPAGVNTGELFFGEGSRLTVL.

The chain recombines TRBV9 with TRBJ2-5; D is possibly TRBD2 (5 bases). V lost 0 bases and J lost 4, with 10 bases in between. Germline CDR1 reads SGDLS; CDR2 reads YYNGEE. The CDR3 spans 14 residues. The CDR3 here is CASSVELARETQYF. CDR3 DNA: TGTGCCAGCAGCGTAGAGCTAGCCAGAGAGACCCAGTACTTC.

The chain joins TRBV4-1 to TRBJ2-1; TRBD2 aligns across 8 bases. The germline CDR1 and CDR2 sequences are MGHRA and YSYEKL. The length of the CDR3 is 17 residues. The V gene end was trimmed by 0 bases and the J gene end by 0 bases; junction bases not matched to a gene: 4. For the CDR3, the DNA is TGCGCCAGCAGCCAAGAGCCCAGCGGGAGCTCCTACAATGAGCAGTTCTTC. This codes for CASSQEPSGSSYNEQFF.

The rearrangement joins TRBV5-1 to TRBJ1-2; tentatively, D is TRBD1 (5 bases). Deletions cut 3 bases from V and 3 bases from J, with 12 bases between. The CDR3 is made up of 14 amino acids. Germline V gene lookup returns CDR1 SGHRS and CDR2 YFSETQ. CDR3: CASSSPARDYGYTF. The CDR3 DNA follows: TGCGCCAGCAGCTCCCCGGCCAGGGACTATGGCTACACCTTC. Full variable domain (rest looked up from reference TRBV5-1 and TRBJ1-2): KAGVTQTPRYLIKTRGQQVTLSCSPISGHRSVSWYQQTPGQGLQFLFEYFSETQRNKGNFPGRFSGRQFSNSRSEMNVSTLELGDSALYLCASSSPARDYGYTFGSGTRLTVV.

The genes are TRBV29-1 and TRBJ1-1; D is possibly TRBD1 (5 bases). Germline V gene data show CDR1 as SQVTM and CDR2 as ANQGSEA. The V end was cut by 4 bases, the J end by 4 bases, with 13 bases between. This CDR3 is 13 amino acids long. The CDR3 loop reads CSVVRDWGTEAFF. The DNA for the CDR3 is TGCAGCGTTGTAAGGGACTGGGGCACTGAAGCTTTCTTT.

The rearrangement links TRBV19 to TRBJ1-5; D perhaps matches TRBD1 (5 bases). V was shortened by 6 bases and J by 4 bases, with 22 bases between the two germline ends. CDR1 and CDR2 from the germline V gene are LNHDA and SQIVND (reference sequence). The CDR3 has 17 residues. CDR3 sequence (DNA): TGTGCCAGTAGCATTACCAGACAGATTCGGTTGAATCAGCCCCAGCATTTT. Amino acids: CASSITRQIRLNQPQHF.

V gene TRBV27 combines with J gene TRBJ2-5; weak D call: TRBD1 (5 bases). Trimming cost V 4 bases and J 0 bases, with 9 bases left between them. The CDR3 totals 14 residues. Germline CDR1 is MNHEY and CDR2 is SMNVEV (reference sequence). CDR3 amino acids: CASSWGPYQETQYF. The CDR3 coding sequence is TGTGCCAGCAGTTGGGGCCCCTACCAAGAGACCCAGTACTTC.

V and J are TRBV7-9 and TRBJ1-5; D is undetermined. The ends were cut back, 1 base at V and 3 bases at J, with 13 bases in the middle. Germline CDR1 reads SEHNR; CDR2 reads FQNEAQ (reference sequence). The CDR3 has 16 amino acids. In DNA form, the CDR3 reads TGTGCCAGCAGCTTAGATGGTGGGCAAATCAATCAGCCCCAGCATTTT. Protein product: CASSLDGGQINQPQHF.

The chain is built from TRBV19 and TRBJ2-7, with 8 bases aligning to TRBD1. The junction had 11 bases not matched to a gene; V was cut back by 4 bases and J by 6 bases. The CDR3 contains 15 residues. Germline V gives CDR1 LNHDA, CDR2 SQIVND (reference sequence). CDR3 region: CASSTGQGRVPEQYF. The CDR3 DNA follows: TGTGCCAGTAGTACTGGACAGGGACGGGTACCCGAGCAGTACTTC.

This chain joins TRBV2 and TRBJ2-5; D gene uncertain. From germline, CDR1 is SNHLY and CDR2 FYNNEI. Trimming shortened V by 4 bases and J by 3 bases, and 6 bases separated the two germline ends. The CDR3 sequence is 12 residues long. In DNA form, the CDR3 reads TGTGCCAGCAGTGTTGAGGAAGAGACCCAGTACTTC. It codes for CASSVEEETQYF.

V gene TRBV5-5 combines with J gene TRBJ1-2; 7 positions match TRBD1. The CDR3 has 16 residues. J gave up 4 bases and V 0 bases, and 9 bases lay outside the gene matches. Germline V lookup: CDR1 SGHKS, CDR2 YYEKEE (reference sequence). The CDR3 loop reads CASSLALASGGYGYTF. The DNA of the CDR3 is TGTGCCAGCAGCTTGGCCTTGGCTTCAGGGGGCTATGGCTACACCTTC.

The chain has TRBV7-2 and TRBJ2-3; TRBD2 matches 10 bases. Germline V gene data show CDR1 as SGHTA and CDR2 as FQGNSA. With 3 bases clipped from V and 0 bases from J, the junction kept 3 bases outside the gene matches. CDR3 length equals 16 residues. The CDR3 region is CASSFKAGGSTDTQYF. Here the CDR3 DNA reads TGTGCCAGCAGCTTCAAAGCGGGGGGGAGCACAGATACGCAGTATTTT.

This chain links TRBV5-1 with TRBJ2-2, with 8 bases aligning to TRBD1. V lost 3 bases, J lost 4 bases, and 5 bases stayed unmatched. In germline, CDR1 is SGHRS, CDR2 YFSETQ. The CDR3 loop spans 15 amino acids. For the CDR3, the DNA is TGCGCCAGCAGCTGGGGGGACAGGACCACCGGGGAGCTGTTTTTT. Amino acids: CASSWGDRTTGELFF.

This chain links TRBV19 with TRBJ2-2, with 7 nucleotides matching TRBD2. The CDR3 sequence is 15 residues long. Germline assignment: CDR1 LNHDA and CDR2 SQIVND (reference sequence). The ends lost 4 bases at V and 6 bases at J; junction bases unmatched: 8. CDR3 amino acids: CASSSRGVLSGELFF. The CDR3 DNA follows: TGTGCCAGTAGTAGCCGGGGGGTCCTTTCCGGGGAGCTGTTTTTT.

This clone appeared a single time. The gene calls are TRBV5-1 and TRBJ2-3; TRBD2 matches at 7 bases. The CDR3 spans 14 residues. Trimming removed 2 bases from V and 7 bases from J; junction bases left unmatched: 7. Germline assignment: CDR1 SGHRS and CDR2 YFSETQ. The CDR3 DNA reads TGCGCCAGCAGCTTCGGGGAGGGAATGAATACGCAGTATTTT. Translating gives CASSFGEGMNTQYF.

The chain recombines TRBV10-3 with TRBJ1-4; 8 nucleotides match TRBD1. CDR3 size: 17 residues. Trimming cost V 0 bases and J 4 bases; bases outside gene matches: 7. The germline CDR1 and CDR2 sequences are ENHRY and SYGVKD. The CDR3 nucleotides are TGTGCCATCAGTGAGTCGCCAGGGGGCTTGGGTAATGAAAAACTGTTTTTT. It is translated as CAISESPGGLGNEKLFF.

This clone showed up just once. V is TRBV5-4 and J is TRBJ2-1, with 7 positions matching TRBD1. This CDR3 is built from 15 residues. The germline V gene encodes CDR1 SGHNT and CDR2 YYREEE (reference sequence). The J segment lost 3 bases and the V segment lost 0 bases, leaving 3 bases of the junction unmatched. The CDR3 sequence: CASSLGGGFYNEQFF. The DNA for the CDR3 is TGTGCCAGCAGCTTGGGAGGGGGCTTCTACAATGAGCAGTTCTTC.

The chain recombines TRBV27 with TRBJ1-2; TRBD1 might be the D (5 bases). Per germline, CDR1 MNHEY and CDR2 SMNVEV (reference sequence). CDR3 size: 13 residues. V lost 2 bases and J lost 4, with 8 bases in between. The CDR3: CASSLMGGYGYTF. The CDR3 DNA reads TGTGCCAGCAGTTTAATGGGGGGCTATGGCTACACCTTC.

The V and J genes are TRBV5-1 and TRBJ1-2; 7 nucleotides match TRBD1. Germline trimming cut 4 bases from V and 6 bases from J; bases unmatched to any gene: 9. The CDR3 contains 14 residues. CDR1 is SGHRS, CDR2 YFSETQ, per germline. The CDR3 here is CASSPTGNNNGYTF. The CDR3 nucleotides are TGCGCCAGCAGCCCGACAGGGAATAATAATGGCTACACCTTC.

The chain combines TRBV18 with TRBJ2-7; a possible D gene is TRBD2 (5 bases). The CDR3 runs 16 residues. V lost 3 bases and J lost 4, with 19 bases in between. Germline V gene sequence: CDR1 KGHSH, CDR2 LQKENI. The CDR3 sequence: CASSPPGSADLYEQYF. The CDR3 bases are TGTGCCAGCTCACCGCCGGGGAGCGCCGATCTATACGAGCAGTACTTC.

The genes are TRBV10-3 and TRBJ1-5; no reliable D call. Germline V gene sequence: CDR1 ENHRY, CDR2 SYGVKD. The V gene lost 0 bases and the J gene lost 3 bases, with 9 bases spanning the gap. The CDR3 sequence is 15 residues long. The DNA of the CDR3 is TGTGCCATCAGTGAGTCCGCGGGTAACAATCAGCCCCAGCATTTT. Amino acids: CAISESAGNNQPQHF.

The CDR3 is CASSPTGENSPLHF. The DNA for the CDR3 is TGTGCCAGTAGTCCGACAGGGGAGAATTCACCCCTCCACTTT. This chain links TRBV19 with TRBJ1-6, with 8 bases aligning to TRBD1. J lost 7 bases, V lost 5 bases, and 4 bases had no gene match. This CDR3 has 14 amino acids. Germline V gene data show CDR1 as LNHDA and CDR2 as SQIVND (reference sequence).

The J gene is TRBJ2-7, the V gene TRBV7-9, with a possible D match to TRBD1 (5 bases). Germline V CDR1 and CDR2: SEHNR, FQNEAQ (reference sequence). V was shortened by 6 bases and J by 4 bases, with 25 bases between the two germline ends. This CDR3 contains 17 residues. The CDR3 region is CASSSNKGQAGVYEQYF. CDR3 DNA: TGTGCCAGCAGTTCAAATAAGGGGCAGGCAGGCGTTTACGAGCAGTACTTC. The whole variable domain, remainder taken from reference TRBV7-9 and TRBJ2-7, is DTGVSQNPRHKITKRGQNVTFRCDPISEHNRLYWYRQTLGQGPEFLTYFQNEAQLEKSRLLSDRFSAERPKGSFSTLEIQRTEQGDSAMYLCASSSNKGQAGVYEQYFGPGTRLTVT.

The chain is built from TRBV5-1 and TRBJ1-1, with 7 bases lining up with TRBD1. V was clipped by 4 bases and J by 1 base; unmatched bases: 4. CDR1 and CDR2 from the germline V gene are SGHRS and YFSETQ. The CDR3 is made up of 14 amino acids. The CDR3 bases are TGCGCCAGCAGCCTGGGGACAGCGAACACTGAAGCTTTCTTT. It encodes CASSLGTANTEAFF.

The chain is built from TRBV9 and TRBJ1-4, with D unresolved. This CDR3 has 15 amino acids. Trimming pared 4 bases from V and 3 bases from J, leaving 13 bases between. Germline loops: CDR1 SGDLS, CDR2 YYNGEE. CDR3 in DNA: TGTGCCAGCAGCACCGGGGTGACGGCTAATGAAAAACTGTTTTTT. Its translation: CASSTGVTANEKLFF.

This clone was observed a few times. V usage is TRBV6-5 and J usage is TRBJ2-3; D may be TRBD2 (6 bases). Per the germline V gene, CDR1 is MNHEY and CDR2 is SVGAGI. The V end was cut by 7 bases, the J end by 2 bases, with 13 bases between. The CDR3 runs 14 residues. This CDR3 reads CASTPGLFTDTQYF. DNA for the CDR3: TGTGCCAGCACCCCGGGACTTTTCACAGATACGCAGTATTTT.